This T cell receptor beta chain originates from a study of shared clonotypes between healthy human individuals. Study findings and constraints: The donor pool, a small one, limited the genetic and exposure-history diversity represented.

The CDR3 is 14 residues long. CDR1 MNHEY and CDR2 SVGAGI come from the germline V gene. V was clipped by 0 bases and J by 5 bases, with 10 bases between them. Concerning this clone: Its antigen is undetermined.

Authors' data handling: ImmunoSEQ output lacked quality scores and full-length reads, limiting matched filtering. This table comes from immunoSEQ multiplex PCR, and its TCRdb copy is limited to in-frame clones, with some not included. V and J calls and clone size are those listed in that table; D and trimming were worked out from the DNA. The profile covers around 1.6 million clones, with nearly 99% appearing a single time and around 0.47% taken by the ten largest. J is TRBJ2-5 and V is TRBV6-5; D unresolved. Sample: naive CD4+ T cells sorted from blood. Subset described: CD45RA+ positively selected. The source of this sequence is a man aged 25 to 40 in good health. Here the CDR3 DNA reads TGTGCCAGCAGTTACTCGGGAAGGGTTGAGACCCAGTACTTC. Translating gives CASSYSGRVETQYF.